This T cell receptor (beta chain) was profiled in a study of shared clonotypes between healthy human individuals. This table comes from immunoSEQ multiplex PCR, and its TCRdb copy is limited to in-frame clones, with some not included. The table lists more than 550,000 clones, about two thirds of them singletons, with around 1.8% in the top ten. The ends lost 7 bases at V and 2 bases at J; junction bases unmatched: 2. Germline V gives CDR1 MGHDK, CDR2 SYGVNS. This CDR3 comprises 13 residues. In regard to this clone: The antigen is not known. Possible read error: a much larger clone is one base away.

Study results and caveats: Generally, naive subsets (rather than memory subsets) showed larger estimated richness.

Source material: memory CD4+ T cells sorted from blood. The subset denotes: CD45RA-negative fraction. The chain recombines TRBV25-1 with TRBJ2-7, with 10 bases identical to TRBD1. The TCR comes from a woman in her thirties in good health. The DNA for the CDR3 is TGTGCCAGCATAGGACAGGGGGCCTACGAGCAGTACTTC. Translating it yields CASIGQGAYEQYF.